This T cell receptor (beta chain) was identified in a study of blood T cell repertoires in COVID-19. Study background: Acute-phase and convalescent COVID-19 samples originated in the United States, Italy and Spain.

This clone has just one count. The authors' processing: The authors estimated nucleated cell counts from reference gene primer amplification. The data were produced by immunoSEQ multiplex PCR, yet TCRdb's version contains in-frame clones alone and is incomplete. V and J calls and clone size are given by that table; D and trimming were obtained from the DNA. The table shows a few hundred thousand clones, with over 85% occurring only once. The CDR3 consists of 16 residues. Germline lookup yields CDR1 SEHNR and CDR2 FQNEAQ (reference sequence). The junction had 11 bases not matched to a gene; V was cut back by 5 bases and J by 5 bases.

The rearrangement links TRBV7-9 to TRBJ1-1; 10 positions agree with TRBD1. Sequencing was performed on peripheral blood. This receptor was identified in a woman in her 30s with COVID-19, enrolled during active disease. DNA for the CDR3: TGTGCCAGCAGCCTCGCTGGGACAGGGGTAGATACTGAAGCTTTCTTT. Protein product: CASSLAGTGVDTEAFF.